The clone carrying this TCR beta chain came up many times. The antigen remains undetermined. This sample's time point: persistent/refractory GD, antithyroid drugs over 5 years with positive TRAb. RNA extracted from PBMCs served as the sequencing template. This entry comes from a study of regulatory T cells in long-lasting Graves disease. V gave up 5 bases and J gave up 2 bases, with 13 bases separating them. CDR1 and CDR2 (germline): MNHNS, SASEGT. The CDR3 length is 14 residues. Arm-PCR with iRepertoire HTBI primers amplified the CDR3 regions for these TCR beta libraries. Each CDR3 protein is one row after TCRdb ran MiXCR on the multiplex PCR reads. Of 300,000 to 500,000 distinct CDR3 sequences listed, less than 25% are singletons. Study conclusions and caveats: Persistent disease exhibited a predilection for TRBV28, TRBJ1-2 and TRBJ2-5.

The chain links TRBV6-1 to TRBJ2-7; perhaps D is TRBD1 or TRBD2 (5 bases each). The material sequenced was peripheral blood mononuclear cells (PBMCs), taken when the disease was refractory, from a patient treated with antithyroid drugs. This TCR came from a female donor with Graves disease. The CDR3 protein is CASSRDLTPYEQYF. The CDR3 DNA reads TGTGCCAGCAGTCGGGACCTGACACCCTACGAGCAGTACTTC.